This TCR beta chain derives from a study of cytomegalovirus exposure and HLA in healthy donors. The protocol was immunoSEQ multiplex PCR, while the TCRdb copy is restricted to in-frame clones and leaves out a portion. The repertoire has under 200,000 clones, roughly 89% of them found once; the top ten carry 3.5% to 4.5%. The germline V gene has CDR1 SGHRS and CDR2 YFSETQ. With 2 bases removed from V and 0 bases from J, the gap between germline ends came to 14 bases. The CDR3 is 16 residues long. The V call is TRBV5-1, the J call TRBJ1-1; D may be TRBD1 (6 bases). The TCR was taken from a man younger than 30 in good health and CMV-seropositive. What was sequenced was PBMCs. CDR3 in DNA: TGCGCCAGCAGCTTAATATTCCAGGGGATGAACACTGAAGCTTTCTTT. This translates into CASSLIFQGMNTEAFF.